Here is one T cell receptor (beta chain) with its context. This specimen belongs to a study of cytomegalovirus exposure and HLA in healthy donors. Study in general: Genotyping of about 400 donors showed that roughly 80% belonged to the Caucasian-associated ancestry cluster.

Vbeta (60) and Jbeta (13) primers were used in the PCR. The data were produced by immunoSEQ multiplex PCR, yet TCRdb's version contains in-frame clones alone and is incomplete. This sample's table reports roughly 90,000 clones. Between the trimmed V and J ends, which lost 3 bases and 6 bases, there was a span of 7 bases. CDR3 size: 12 residues. Germline values: CDR1 SGHRS, CDR2 YFSETQ. This TCR was recovered from a man aged 45-65 years in good health and CMV-seropositive. Sequencing was performed on PBMCs. The chain joins TRBV5-1 to TRBJ2-1; the D gene is possibly TRBD1 (5 bases). The CDR3: CASSSGINEQFF. In DNA, the CDR3 is TGCGCCAGCAGCTCAGGGATCAATGAGCAGTTCTTC.